The rows below give T cell receptor beta chains drawn from one sample of a study of early T cells in non-severe SARS-CoV-2 infection. TCRdb passed the 5' RACE reads through MiXCR, listing each CDR3 protein once. Counted here are some 30,000 distinct CDR3 sequences, 5% to 6.5% occurring once; the ten biggest clones make up 3.5% to 5.5%. The sequenced sample consisted of whole blood. Source of these receptors: an adult who was a healthcare worker with PCR-confirmed SARS-CoV-2 infection or an uninfected control (not recorded which). CDR3s include the opening cysteine and the closing phenylalanine or tryptophan. D genes are given only for firm matches. Not every row has a clone size; where given, it reads once, few, many or a size class.

>13|TRBJ1-5|.|TRBV18|.
CASSSDSNQPQHF
TGTGCCAGCTCATCTGATAGCAATCAGCCCCAGCATTTT
>11|TRBJ1-4|few|TRBV20-1|.
CRARVGEKLFF
TGCAGGGCTAGAGTCGGTGAAAAACTGTTTTTT
>15|TRBJ1-2|medium-sized|TRBV6-6|TRBD1
CASSYGTAFNYGYTF
TGTGCCAGCAGTTATGGGACAGCCTTTAACTATGGCTACACCTTC
>12|TRBJ2-3|many|TRBV5-6|.
CASTRSTDTQYF
TGTGCCAGCACCCGGAGCACAGATACGCAGTATTTT
>11|TRBJ1-1|many|TRBV29-1|TRBD1
CSVGDRSMSFF
TGCAGCGTCGGGGACAGATCAATGTCTTTCTTT
>16|TRBJ2-7|many|TRBV18|.
CASSLRDGAFLNEQYF
TGTGCCAGCTCCCTCCGGGACGGCGCGTTTCTTAACGAGCAGTACTTC
>16|TRBJ1-5|many|TRBV28|TRBD1
CASSNTGELSNQPQHF
TGTGCCAGCAGTAACACAGGGGAACTAAGCAATCAGCCCCAGCATTTT
>13|TRBJ2-7|.|TRBV18|TRBD1
CASSRQGARWQYF
TGTGCCAGCTCACGACAGGGGGCTAGGTGGCAGTACTTC
>16|TRBJ1-1|.|TRBV30|TRBD1
CAWSGSQGRTNTEAFF
TGTGCCTGGAGTGGCTCACAGGGGCGAACGAACACTGAAGCTTTCTTT
>14|TRBJ2-1|many|TRBV6-5|TRBD2
CASTLGTSGSEQFF
TGTGCCAGCACCCTAGGGACTAGCGGGTCTGAGCAGTTCTTC
>17|TRBJ2-7|many|TRBV20-1|TRBD2
CSARDTLGLAGIGEQYF
TGCAGTGCTAGAGATACCCTAGGACTAGCGGGAATAGGCGAGCAGTACTTC
>19|TRBJ2-6|many|TRBV19|TRBD2
CASSSLGGRIYSGANVLTF
TGTGCCAGTAGTTCGCTCGGCGGGAGAATCTACTCTGGGGCCAACGTCCTGACTTTC
>13|TRBJ1-1|many|TRBV5-5|.
CASSLLQELAAFF
TGTGCCAGCAGCTTGTTGCAGGAGTTGGCTGCTTTCTTT
>16|TRBJ2-3|many|TRBV7-7|TRBD2
CASSPGTSGSSDTQYF
TGTGCCAGCAGCCCTGGGACTAGCGGGAGTTCAGATACGCAGTATTTT
>12|TRBJ1-1|many|TRBV28|.
CASRQQGLHTLF
TGTGCCAGCAGACAACAGGGCCTCCACACGCTATTT
>12|TRBJ2-3|.|TRBV20-1|.
CSALTTTDTQYF
TGCAGTGCTCTAACAACCACAGATACGCAGTATTTT
>17|TRBJ2-2|many|TRBV5-6|.
CASSPPGPREGTGELFF
TGTGCCAGCAGCCCCCCCGGGCCCAGGGAAGGCACCGGGGAGCTGTTTTTT
>15|TRBJ1-2|many|TRBV5-5|TRBD1
CASSLYAGGNYGYTF
TGTGCCAGCAGCTTGTATGCAGGGGGCAACTATGGCTACACCTTC
>15|TRBJ2-3|many|TRBV20-1|.
CSAPPADRATDTQYF
TGCAGTGCCCCCCCGGCTGACCGGGCCACAGATACGCAGTATTTT
>14|TRBJ1-2|many|TRBV6-5|.
CASSPVGSAGGYTF
TGTGCCAGCAGCCCAGTCGGCTCTGCGGGTGGCTACACCTTC
>16|TRBJ1-6|many|TRBV28|TRBD1
CASSLAGTGGLPPLHF
TGTGCCAGCAGTCTAGCTGGGACAGGGGGCTTACCACCCCTCCACTTT
>13|TRBJ2-7|many|TRBV28|TRBD2
CASIELAGSEQYF
TGTGCCAGCATAGAACTAGCGGGTTCCGAGCAGTACTTC
>13|TRBJ2-5|many|TRBV4-1|.
CASSQVLQETQYF
TGCGCCAGCAGCCAAGTCCTCCAAGAGACCCAGTACTTC
>14|TRBJ2-5|.|TRBV20-1|.
CSASTATFKETQYF
TGCAGTGCTAGTACCGCAACCTTCAAAGAGACCCAGTACTTC
>17|TRBJ2-1|many|TRBV7-2|TRBD2
CASSLVTSGIGLNEQFF
TGTGCCAGCAGCTTAGTGACTAGCGGGATCGGATTAAATGAGCAGTTCTTC
>14|TRBJ2-1|.|TRBV25-1|TRBD1
CASSHRQGDNEQFF
TGTGCCAGCAGTCACAGACAGGGGGACAATGAGCAGTTCTTC
>15|TRBJ2-3|many|TRBV4-2|TRBD2
CASSPIAGDADTQYF
TGTGCCAGCAGCCCCATAGCGGGAGATGCAGATACGCAGTATTTT
>15|TRBJ2-1|many|TRBV18|TRBD2
CASSPRTSGWDEQFF
TGTGCCAGCTCACCACGGACTAGCGGATGGGATGAGCAGTTCTTC
>14|TRBJ2-1|many|TRBV27|.
CASSFRSVGDEQFF
TGTGCCAGCAGTTTCAGGAGTGTGGGTGATGAGCAGTTCTTC
>13|TRBJ2-7|many|TRBV10-3|.
CATNSGSLGEQYF
TGTGCCACCAATTCGGGGAGCCTGGGCGAGCAGTACTTC
>19|TRBJ2-3|many|TRBV15|TRBD2
CATSRATSGTSTYTDTQYF
TGTGCCACCAGCAGAGCGACTAGCGGGACCTCGACCTACACAGATACGCAGTATTTT
>16|TRBJ2-2|many|TRBV3-1|TRBD1
CASSHRGQGAIGELFF
TGTGCCAGCAGCCACAGGGGACAGGGGGCGATCGGGGAGCTGTTTTTT
>14|TRBJ2-4|.|TRBV20-1|.
CSASSPYQANIQYF
TGCAGTGCTAGTTCCCCGTATCAGGCAAACATTCAGTACTTC
>14|TRBJ2-7|many|TRBV7-9|.
CASSLGGNSYEQYF
TGTGCCAGCAGCTTAGGGGGGAACTCCTACGAGCAGTACTTC
>13|TRBJ1-2|few|TRBV20-1|.
CSAIRGGLDGYTF
TGCAGTGCCATTCGCGGGGGGCTCGATGGCTACACCTTC
>14|TRBJ2-2|few|TRBV18|.
CASSPQPNTGELFF
TGTGCCAGCTCACCCCAGCCCAACACCGGGGAGCTGTTTTTT
>15|TRBJ1-1|many|TRBV5-1|.
CASTDIGGRLTEAFF
TGCGCGAGCACGGACATTGGGGGGCGACTCACTGAAGCTTTCTTT
>12|TRBJ1-1|medium-sized|TRBV29-1|.
CSVAGWGTEAFF
TGCAGCGTTGCTGGCTGGGGCACTGAAGCTTTCTTT
>13|TRBJ2-5|many|TRBV29-1|.
CSVTRSTRETQYF
TGCAGCGTTACCCGGAGCACCCGAGAGACCCAGTACTTC
>13|TRBJ1-5|many|TRBV12-3/TRBV12-4|.
CASSFSGNQPQHF
TGTGCCAGCAGTTTTTCGGGGAATCAGCCCCAGCATTTT